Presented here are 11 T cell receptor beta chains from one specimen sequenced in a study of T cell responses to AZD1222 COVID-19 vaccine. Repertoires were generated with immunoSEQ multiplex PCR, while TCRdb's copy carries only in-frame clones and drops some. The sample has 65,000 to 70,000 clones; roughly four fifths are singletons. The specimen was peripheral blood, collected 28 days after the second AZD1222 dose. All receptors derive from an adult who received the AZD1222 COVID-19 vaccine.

CDR3 loop: CSAMTATNEKLFF. CDR3 nucleotide sequence: TGCAGCGCCATGACTGCAACTAATGAAAAACTGTTTTTT. The J gene is TRBJ1-4, the V gene TRBV29-1; D gene unclear. CDR3 length equals 13 residues. Trimming shortened V by 7 bases and J by 0 bases, and 9 bases separated the two germline ends. Germline CDR1 reads SQVTM; CDR2 reads ANQGSEA.

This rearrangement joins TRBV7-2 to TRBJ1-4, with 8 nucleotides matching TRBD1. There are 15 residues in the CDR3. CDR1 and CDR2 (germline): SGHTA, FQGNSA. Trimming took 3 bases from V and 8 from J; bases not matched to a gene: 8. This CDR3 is CASSFSGTGGEKLFF. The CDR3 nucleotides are TGTGCCAGCAGCTTTTCCGGGACAGGCGGGGAAAAACTGTTTTTT.

The CDR3 bases are TGTGCCAGCAGCTTCCAGGGTGGGAACTATGGCTACACCTTC. Its protein product is CASSFQGGNYGYTF. The chain carries TRBV2 and TRBJ1-2; D perhaps matches TRBD1 (5 bases). This CDR3 region has 14 residues. Germline CDR1 is SNHLY and CDR2 is FYNNEI. V was trimmed by 6 bases and J by 2 bases, leaving 13 bases between them.

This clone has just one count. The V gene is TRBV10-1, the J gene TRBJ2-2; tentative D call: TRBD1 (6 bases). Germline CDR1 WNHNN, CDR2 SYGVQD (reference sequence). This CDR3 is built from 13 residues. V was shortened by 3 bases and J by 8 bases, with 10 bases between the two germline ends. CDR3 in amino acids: CASSDRGSGELFF. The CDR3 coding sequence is TGCGCCAGCAGTGACAGGGGTAGTGGGGAGCTGTTTTTT.

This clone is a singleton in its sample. The CDR3 sequence is CASSVTSTNEKLFF. CDR3 DNA sequence: TGTGCCAGCAGCGTAACTTCAACTAATGAAAAACTGTTTTTT. The J gene is TRBJ1-4, the V gene TRBV9, with D unresolved. Germline V gene lookup returns CDR1 SGDLS and CDR2 YYNGEE. V was shortened by 1 base and J by 0 bases, with 4 bases between the two germline ends. The CDR3 extends over 14 amino acids.

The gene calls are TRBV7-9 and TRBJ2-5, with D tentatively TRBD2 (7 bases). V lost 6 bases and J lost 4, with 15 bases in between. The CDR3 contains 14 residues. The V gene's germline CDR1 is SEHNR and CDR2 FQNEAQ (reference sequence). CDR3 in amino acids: CASRSEGGAETQYF. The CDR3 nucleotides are TGTGCCAGCAGGTCGGAGGGGGGGGCAGAGACCCAGTACTTC.

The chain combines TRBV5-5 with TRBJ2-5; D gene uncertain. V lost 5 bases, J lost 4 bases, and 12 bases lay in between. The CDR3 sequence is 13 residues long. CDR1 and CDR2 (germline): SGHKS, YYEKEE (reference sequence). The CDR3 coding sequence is TGTGCCAGCAGTTACGGTCTGGTAGAGACCCAGTACTTC. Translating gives CASSYGLVETQYF.

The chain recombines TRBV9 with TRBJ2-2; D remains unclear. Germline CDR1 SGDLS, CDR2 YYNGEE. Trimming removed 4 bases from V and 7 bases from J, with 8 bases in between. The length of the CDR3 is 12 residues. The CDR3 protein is CASSRVYGELFF. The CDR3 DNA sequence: TGTGCCAGCAGCCGCGTCTACGGGGAGCTGTTTTTT.

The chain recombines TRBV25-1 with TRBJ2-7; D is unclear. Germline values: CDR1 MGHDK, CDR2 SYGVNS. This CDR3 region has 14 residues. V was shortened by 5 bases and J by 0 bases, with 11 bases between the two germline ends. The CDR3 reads CASSSAVHSYEQYF. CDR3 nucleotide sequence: TGTGCCAGCAGTTCGGCGGTCCACTCCTACGAGCAGTACTTC.

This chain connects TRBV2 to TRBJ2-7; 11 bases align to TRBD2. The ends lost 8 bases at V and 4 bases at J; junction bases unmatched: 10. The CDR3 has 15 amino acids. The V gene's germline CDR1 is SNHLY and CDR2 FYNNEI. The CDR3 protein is CASERNPSGGYEQYF. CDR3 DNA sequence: TGTGCCAGCGAAAGGAACCCTAGCGGGGGGTACGAGCAGTACTTC.

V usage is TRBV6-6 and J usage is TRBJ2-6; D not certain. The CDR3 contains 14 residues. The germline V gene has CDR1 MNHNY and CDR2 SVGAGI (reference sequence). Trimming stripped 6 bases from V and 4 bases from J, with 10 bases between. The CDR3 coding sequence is TGTGCCAGCAGACCGTTGGTGGGGGCCAACGTCCTGACTTTC. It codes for CASRPLVGANVLTF.